This T cell receptor (beta chain) appears in the sequencing data of a study of beta chain features in type 1 diabetes listed by TCRdb under 2018. General notes on the study: Mean age, gender distribution, total cell number and subset yield were not different between patients and healthy donors. A total of roughly 100 million sorted cells were examined across all samples, and the number of cells per subset was strongly correlated with RNA yield. In the study, recently diagnosed type 1 diabetes patients and matched healthy donors were compared on the TCRB repertoires of their sorted circulating CD4+ T cell subsets. Regulatory and stem cell-like memory subsets were obtained from only 8 patients and roughly 8 healthy donors, while naive and central memory subsets were obtained from all 28 donors.

Each donor gave one peripheral blood draw, roughly 120 mL on average, collected into heparinised tubes. A BD FACSAria II was used to sort naive, central memory, regulatory and stem cell-like memory CD4+ T cells with a panel that included CD45RO, CCR7, CD25, CD127, CD95 and CD27. Purity was above 95% for every sorted population. PBMCs were isolated immediately by Lymphoprep density gradient centrifugation and stained directly without culture. Samples were stained and sorted in pairs, with one healthy donor and one patient per experiment, so that batch effects were minimized. The entire isolated RNA was reverse transcribed using the High Capacity cDNA Reverse Transcription Kit, and thus expressed TCRB transcripts were sequenced. Deep immunoSEQ sequencing was performed on naive, central memory and regulatory T cell samples, with an average of around 3.5 million total reads per sample. Sorted cells were lysed in RLT buffer and RNA was extracted with DNase-treated RNeasy Micro or Mini kits, depending on cell number. Each cell subset was processed separately to prevent cross-contamination, with patient and healthy donor samples processed together. Using the immunoSEQ multiplex PCR, TCRB sequences were amplified from cDNA into 87-bp fragments spanning the CDR3 region. Sequencing of the amplicons was done on the Illumina HiSeq platform. The published analysis was carried out like this. PCR bias was computationally corrected using synthetic template baselines, reads within Hamming distance 2 were collapsed, and singletons that could not be merged were discarded. Reads were aligned against IMGT to assign V, D and J genes, CDR3 length and insertions or deletions at six rearrangement sites. Within each subset, clonotype counts were normalized to sorted cell number, after which true diversity and Gini coefficients were computed with the tcR R package. The overlap coefficient, calculated on TCRB nucleotide sequences, was used to measure repertoire sharing. Out-of-frame TCRB sequences from naive cells were analyzed as a proxy for the pre-selection repertoire. This is the immuneACCESS table as TCRdb keeps it, with only in-frame sequences that have V and J called. A part of the clones is gone; compared with another copy, unresolved V genes explain less than half, and the rest is unexplained. The DNA was the basis for D and trimming; V, J and clone size are from that table. This sample lists around 350,000 clones; around 12% were detected once. The top ten hold around 0.015% of the sample.

This clone appeared a few times. Its antigen has not been determined. Base-call qualities are not available, and no considerably larger clone is one nucleotide away. Beyond this particular receptor, the publication reports: PCR might favor shorter templates, but patient and control samples were amplified and corrected together, so any skew would affect both groups equally. In all four CD4+ subsets, TCRB CDR3 length was moderately but significantly shorter in type 1 diabetes patients. Patients with type 1 diabetes made fewer insertions and deleted more nucleotides at VDJ recombination sites, implying thymic rearrangement abnormalities. Because cDNA was sequenced instead of genomic DNA, highly expressing activated cells could be over-represented, though the groups showed no difference in activation or CD3 levels. Because small numbers of individuals were included in the HLA sub-analyses, any influence of HLA type on TCRB rearrangement was left unresolved. Naive, central memory and regulatory TCRB repertoires appeared to be more alike among patients than among healthy donors.

This receptor was identified in a man aged 18 to 30 in good health. What was sequenced was naive CD4+ T cells from blood. The cell subset or site label, as the study defines it: true naive CD4+ T cells.

The CDR3 is CASSAQDTYGYTF. At the DNA level, the sequence is TGTGCCAGCAGCGCTCAGGATACCTATGGCTACACCTTC. The rearrangement combines TRBV11-1 with TRBJ1-2; a confident D gene designation cannot be given. Via the germline V gene (reference sequence), CDR1 is SGHAT and CDR2 FQDESV. The CDR3, cysteine through phenylalanine, is 13 amino acids long. The sequence is cut down to CDR3 DNA, 39 bases in frame from base 1. V is shortened by 5 bases, J by 4 bases, and the region joining them spans 11 bases.